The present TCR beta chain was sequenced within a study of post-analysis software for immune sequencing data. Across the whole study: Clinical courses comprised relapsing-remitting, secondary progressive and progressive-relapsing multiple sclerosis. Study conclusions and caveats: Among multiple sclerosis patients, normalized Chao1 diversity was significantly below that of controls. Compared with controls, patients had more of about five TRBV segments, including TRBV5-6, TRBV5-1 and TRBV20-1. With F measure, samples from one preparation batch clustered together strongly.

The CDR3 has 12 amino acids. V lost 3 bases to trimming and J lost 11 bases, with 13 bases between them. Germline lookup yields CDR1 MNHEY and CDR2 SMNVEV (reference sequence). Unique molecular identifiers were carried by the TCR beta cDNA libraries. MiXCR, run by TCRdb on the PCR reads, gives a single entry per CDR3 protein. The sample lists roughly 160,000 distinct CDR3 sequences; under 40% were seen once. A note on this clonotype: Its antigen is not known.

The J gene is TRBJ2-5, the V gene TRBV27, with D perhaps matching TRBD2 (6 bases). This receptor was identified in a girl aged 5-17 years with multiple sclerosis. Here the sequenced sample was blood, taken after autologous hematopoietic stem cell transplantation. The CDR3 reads CASSFGGQEQYF. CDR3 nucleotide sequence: TGTGCCAGCAGTTTCGGGGGTCAGGAGCAGTACTTC.